The source of this T cell receptor beta chain is a study of cytomegalovirus exposure and HLA in healthy donors. Vbeta (60) and Jbeta (13) primers were used in the PCR. Repertoires were generated with immunoSEQ multiplex PCR, while TCRdb's copy carries only in-frame clones and drops some. The table lists around 190,000 clones, 8.5% to 10% of them singletons, with less than 1.5% in the top ten. This clone came up a few times. The sequence derives from a woman aged 25 to 45 in good health and CMV-seropositive. The sequenced sample was PBMCs.

The CDR3 loop reads CSVELAGYNEQFF. CDR3 nucleotide sequence: TGCAGCGTTGAGTTAGCGGGATACAATGAGCAGTTCTTC. The rearrangement uses TRBV29-1 and TRBJ2-1, with 8 bases that match TRBD2. The CDR3 is 13 residues long. The J segment lost 4 bases and the V segment lost 3 bases, leaving 2 bases of the junction unmatched. Germline assignment: CDR1 SQVTM and CDR2 ANQGSEA.